Listed here are 22 T cell receptor beta chains from one sample, sequenced in a study of blood T cell repertoires in COVID-19. Generated by immunoSEQ multiplex PCR, the TCRdb table keeps only in-frame clones and is missing some. The sample lists some 200,000 clones; 80% were seen once. The sequencing input was PBMCs or T cells enriched from blood (not recorded which). Source of these receptors: a woman in her thirties or forties with acute COVID-19.

As concerns this clone: One end of the junction is discordant with germline, which a read error may explain. The chain employs TRBV10-3 and TRBJ1-2, with 7 bases lining up with TRBD1. The CDR3 has 13 residues. Germline V CDR1 and CDR2: ENHRY, SYGVKD. The CDR3 DNA sequence: TGTGCCATCAGTGAGTCTCCCGCGACAGGGAATAAGTTC. Translated, it gives CAISESPATGNKF.

This clone was seen a few times. The chain employs TRBV7-9 and TRBJ1-1, with no clear D. Deletions cut 5 bases from V and 5 bases from J, with 18 bases between. This CDR3 has 15 residues. Germline V lookup: CDR1 SEHNR, CDR2 FQNEAQ (reference sequence). In DNA, the CDR3 is TGTGCCAGCAGCCTCGTGTCTGGGGAGGGAACTGAAGCTTTCTTT. Translation gives CASSLVSGEGTEAFF.

V and J are TRBV24-1 and TRBJ2-1; 7 nucleotides match TRBD1. Germline assignment: CDR1 KGHDR and CDR2 SFDVKD. Germline trimming cut 2 bases from V and 7 bases from J; bases unmatched to any gene: 7. This CDR3 contains 15 residues. As DNA, the CDR3 is TGTGCCACCAGTGATTGGGGCAGGGGGAGAAATGAGCAGTTCTTC. Encoded protein: CATSDWGRGRNEQFF.

This chain links TRBV2 with TRBJ2-7; 7 bases match TRBD1. CDR1 is SNHLY, CDR2 FYNNEI, per germline. V shed 1 base and J 3 bases; nucleotides not matched to a gene: 6. CDR3 length equals 15 residues. Here the CDR3 reads CASSEGPGQDYEQYF. The CDR3 DNA follows: TGTGCCAGCAGTGAAGGCCCCGGACAGGACTACGAGCAGTACTTC.

This rearrangement joins TRBV6-1 to TRBJ2-3, with D possibly TRBD2 on 7 matching bases. Germline V lookup: CDR1 MNHNS, CDR2 SASEGT. The CDR3 totals 16 residues. V was cut by 0 bases and J by 5 bases, with 15 bases left in between. The CDR3 sequence: CASSEALGGGGDTQYF. DNA for the CDR3: TGTGCCAGCAGTGAAGCGCTGGGGGGAGGGGGAGATACGCAGTATTTT.

This clone was observed once. The chain carries TRBV4-2 and TRBJ2-7; TRBD2 might be the D (5 bases). Between the trimmed V and J ends, which lost 1 base and 4 bases, there was a span of 23 bases. Germline CDR1 LGHNA, CDR2 YNFKEQ. CDR3 length equals 18 residues. The CDR3 reads CASSQGGRVGVINYEQYF. The CDR3, as DNA: TGTGCCAGCAGCCAAGGCGGAAGGGTCGGGGTCATTAATTACGAGCAGTACTTC.

The V call is TRBV6-1, the J call TRBJ1-4; 9 bases align to TRBD1. Germline V gene sequence: CDR1 MNHNS, CDR2 SASEGT. The CDR3 extends over 15 amino acids. With 2 bases clipped from V and 9 bases from J, the junction kept 7 bases outside the gene matches. CDR3 nucleotide sequence: TGTGCCAGCAGTGAACGTCGGGGACAGGGTAAAAAACTGTTTTTT. It translates to CASSERRGQGKKLFF.

Note on this clone: Additional DNA sequences in this sample encode the identical CDR3. This chain joins TRBV2 and TRBJ1-1; D gene unclear. Germline V gene data show CDR1 as SNHLY and CDR2 as FYNNEI. The CDR3 runs to 12 residues. V lost 6 bases to trimming and J lost 1 base, with 6 bases between them. CDR3 in DNA: TGTGCCAGCAGACGAGAGAACACTGAAGCTTTCTTT. It yields the protein CASRRENTEAFF. Full variable domain (missing parts from reference TRBV2 and TRBJ1-1): EPEVTQTPSHQVTQMGQEVILRCVPISNHLYFYWYRQILGQKVEFLVSFYNNEISEKSEIFDDQFSVERPDGSNFTLKIRSTKLEDSAMYFCASRRENTEAFFGQGTRLTVV.

In nucleotides, the CDR3 is TGTGCCAGCAGCTTCAGCGGGGCGAATTACGAGCAGTACTTC. Amino acids: CASSFSGANYEQYF. This chain links TRBV7-9 with TRBJ2-7, with 7 bases matching TRBD2. V was clipped by 3 bases and J by 4 bases; unmatched bases: 6. The CDR3 runs to 14 residues. CDR1 and CDR2 from the germline V gene are SEHNR and FQNEAQ (reference sequence).

The chain is built from TRBV30 and TRBJ2-1; TRBD1 matches at 10 bases. Germline CDR1 reads GTSNPN; CDR2 reads SVGIG (reference sequence). Losses at the gene ends were 1 base for V and 8 bases for J; bases not matched to a gene: 8. This CDR3 spans 15 amino acids. CDR3 loop: CAWSGGGQGIDEQFF. The DNA for the CDR3 is TGTGCCTGGAGTGGAGGGGGACAGGGGATCGATGAGCAGTTCTTC.

The chain joins TRBV7-2 to TRBJ1-2; D is unclear. The CDR3 is 12 amino acids. The germline gives CDR1 SGHTA, CDR2 FQGNSA. V was pared by 1 base and J by 8 bases, with 8 bases between. CDR3: CASSLVGRGYTF. In DNA form, the CDR3 reads TGTGCCAGCAGCTTAGTGGGGAGGGGCTACACCTTC.

V and J are TRBV30 and TRBJ1-5; no clear D. The CDR3 runs 14 residues. The ends were cut back, 8 bases at V and 4 bases at J, with 18 bases in the middle. Per the germline V gene, CDR1 is GTSNPN and CDR2 is SVGIG (reference sequence). CDR3 amino acids: CALTRTGDNQPQHF. In DNA form, the CDR3 reads TGTGCCCTCACCCGGACGGGAGATAATCAGCCCCAGCATTTT. The whole variable domain, remainder taken from reference TRBV30 and TRBJ1-5, is SQTIHQWPATLVQPVGSPLSLECTVEGTSNPNLYWYRQAAGRGLQLLFYSVGIGQISSEVPQNLSASRPQDRQFILSSKKLLLSDSGFYLCALTRTGDNQPQHFGDGTRLSIL.

The rearrangement uses TRBV7-2 and TRBJ1-3; D ambiguous. Trimming removed 3 bases at V and 0 bases at J, with 9 bases between. Germline V gives CDR1 SGHTA, CDR2 FQGNSA. The CDR3 has 15 amino acids. This CDR3 reads CASSFVVSSGNTIYF. DNA for the CDR3: TGTGCCAGCAGCTTCGTTGTGAGCTCTGGAAACACCATATATTTT.

The V call is TRBV30, the J call TRBJ1-3; D not certain. Germline CDR1 is GTSNPN and CDR2 is SVGIG (reference sequence). V lost 0 bases, J lost 0 bases, and 9 bases lay in between. The CDR3 consists of 15 residues. CDR3 DNA: TGTGCCTGGAGTGTTCTTACTCTCTCTGGAAACACCATATATTTT. Amino acids: CAWSVLTLSGNTIYF.

The chain employs TRBV28 and TRBJ1-4; 7 bases agree with TRBD1. This CDR3 has 15 amino acids. Germline V gives CDR1 MDHEN, CDR2 SYDVKM. V was pared by 3 bases and J by 6 bases, with 7 bases of the junction left unmatched. The CDR3 DNA follows: TGTGCCAGCAGTTTCTGGTCCAGGGGGGATGAAAAACTGTTTTTT. Protein sequence: CASSFWSRGDEKLFF.

This chain connects TRBV5-1 to TRBJ1-2, with D maybe TRBD1 (5 bases). CDR1 is SGHRS and CDR2 is YFSETQ in the germline V gene. The CDR3 is made up of 14 amino acids. V was trimmed by 5 bases and J by 2 bases, leaving 13 bases between them. The CDR3 region is CASSWSGGNYGYTF. DNA for the CDR3: TGCGCCAGCAGTTGGTCGGGGGGGAACTATGGCTACACCTTC. Full variable domain (remainder filled in from reference TRBV5-1 and TRBJ1-2): KAGVTQTPRYLIKTRGQQVTLSCSPISGHRSVSWYQQTPGQGLQFLFEYFSETQRNKGNFPGRFSGRQFSNSRSEMNVSTLELGDSALYLCASSWSGGNYGYTFGSGTRLTVV.

This chain links TRBV5-6 with TRBJ1-2; D gene unclear. This CDR3 spans 17 amino acids. The V gene's germline CDR1 is SGHDT and CDR2 YYEEEE. V was trimmed by 7 bases and J by 7 bases, leaving 29 bases between them. For the CDR3, the DNA is TGTGCCAGCCTACTCCTTTATAGGAGGGTGCGGGATAGTGGCTACACCTTC. Its protein product is CASLLLYRRVRDSGYTF.

J is TRBJ1-1 and V is TRBV6-5; weak D call: TRBD1 (5 bases). Between the trimmed V and J ends, which lost 2 bases and 3 bases, there was a span of 10 bases. The CDR3 contains 14 residues. Germline V gene data show CDR1 as MNHEY and CDR2 as SVGAGI. The CDR3 DNA follows: TGTGCCAGCAGTTACCCTGGCAGGGACACTGAAGCTTTCTTT. Translated, it gives CASSYPGRDTEAFF.

CDR3 region: CASSLDRVSEAFF. The CDR3 DNA reads as TGTGCCAGTAGTTTGGACAGGGTCTCAGAAGCTTTCTTT. The chain has TRBV19 and TRBJ1-1; TRBD1 matches 8 bases. CDR3 length equals 13 residues. From germline, CDR1 is LNHDA and CDR2 SQIVND (reference sequence). V shed 5 bases and J 8 bases; nucleotides not matched to a gene: 7.

The V gene is TRBV20-1, the J gene TRBJ1-1; D is possibly TRBD1 (6 bases). There are 11 residues in the CDR3. Germline CDR1 is DFQATT and CDR2 is SNEGSKA (reference sequence). Here the CDR3 reads CRGQTNTEAFF. In nucleotides, the CDR3 is TGCAGGGGACAAACAAACACTGAAGCTTTCTTT.

Of note for this clone: Its ends do not fully match the called genes, so a read error is possible. This chain uses TRBV30 with TRBJ2-3; 8 bases are shared with TRBD1. The CDR3 has 13 residues. Germline CDR1 reads GTSNPN; CDR2 reads SVGIG (reference sequence). The CDR3 bases are TGTGCCTGGAGACAGGGGGGCACGGATACGCAGTATTTT. Translating it yields CAWRQGGTDTQYF.

This clone came up a few times. The rearrangement joins TRBV19 to TRBJ2-4; TRBD1 matches at 7 bases. This CDR3 has 15 residues. The junction had 7 bases not matched to a gene; V was cut back by 7 bases and J by 1 base. Germline V gene data show CDR1 as LNHDA and CDR2 as SQIVND (reference sequence). The chain's CDR3 is CASNSGGAAKNIQYF. CDR3 nucleotide sequence: TGTGCCAGTAATTCAGGGGGAGCGGCCAAAAACATTCAGTACTTC.